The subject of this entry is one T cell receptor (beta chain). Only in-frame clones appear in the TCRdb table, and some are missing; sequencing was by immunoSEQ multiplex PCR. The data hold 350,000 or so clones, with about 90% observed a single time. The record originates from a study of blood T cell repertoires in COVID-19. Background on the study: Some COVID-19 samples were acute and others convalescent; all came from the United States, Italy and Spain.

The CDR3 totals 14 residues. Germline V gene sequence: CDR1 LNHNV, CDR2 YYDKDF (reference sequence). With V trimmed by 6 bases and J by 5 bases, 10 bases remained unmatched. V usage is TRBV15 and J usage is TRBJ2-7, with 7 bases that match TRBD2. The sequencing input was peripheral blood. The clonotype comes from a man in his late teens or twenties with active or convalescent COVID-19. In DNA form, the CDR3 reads TGTGCCACCAGAGATACGGGAGGATATAACGAGCAGTACTTC. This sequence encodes CATRDTGGYNEQYF.